One sample yielded the 4 T cell receptor beta chains listed below, sequenced in a study of the immune and genomic landscape of osteosarcoma. Sequencing used immunoSEQ multiplex PCR; TCRdb keeps in-frame clones, though not all of them. The table shows several hundred clones, with around 73% occurring only once. Sequencing was performed on metastatic tumor tissue from the lung. The receptors were gathered from a man between 18 and 35 years old with osteosarcoma.

The V gene is TRBV11-3, the J gene TRBJ2-1; 8 positions agree with TRBD2. Germline values: CDR1 SGHNT, CDR2 YENEEA. The CDR3 runs to 15 residues. Trimming cost V 10 bases and J 7 bases; bases outside gene matches: 15. CDR3 nucleotides: TGTGCCACCACTAGCGGAGGGACTTATAGGAATGAGCAGTTCTTC. Translating gives CATTSGGTYRNEQFF.

This clone came up a few times. The chain has TRBV6-5 and TRBJ1-3; the match to TRBD1 covers 7 bases. This CDR3 contains 14 residues. CDR1 and CDR2 (germline): MNHEY, SVGAGI. V was pared by 6 bases and J by 5 bases, with 7 bases of the junction left unmatched. CDR3 coding DNA: TGTGCCAGCAGCCCGACAGGGACACGAAACACCATATATTTT. Its protein is CASSPTGTRNTIYF.

This clone showed up just once. This chain connects TRBV19 to TRBJ2-2; TRBD2 matches 13 bases. This CDR3 region has 16 residues. Germline CDR1 LNHDA, CDR2 SQIVND (reference sequence). The trim removed 5 bases at V and 6 bases at J, leaving 6 bases unmatched. In DNA form, the CDR3 reads TGTGCCAGTAGTCCGCGGACTAGCGGGGGCCCCGGGGAGCTGTTTTTT. This encodes CASSPRTSGGPGELFF.

The chain carries TRBV7-9 and TRBJ1-2; D uncertain. Trimming pared 6 bases from V and 4 bases from J, leaving 12 bases between. The CDR3 contains 13 residues. Germline lookup yields CDR1 SEHNR and CDR2 FQNEAQ (reference sequence). In DNA form, the CDR3 reads TGTGCCAGCAGTACGACATCGGGCTATGGCTACACCTTC. As protein: CASSTTSGYGYTF.